The 14 T cell receptor beta chains reported below all come from one sample, sequenced in a study of Graves' ophthalmopathy and Graves' hyperthyroidism. Amplified TCR beta CDR3 regions were obtained using RNA transcripts as template. HTBI-primed RT-PCR formed the first round, and a multiplex PCR formed the second. TCRdb re-called the multiplex PCR reads through MiXCR, storing one row per CDR3 protein. The sample has about 400,000 distinct CDR3 sequences; about a sixth are singletons. Specimen: peripheral blood. The receptors originated from a woman aged 18 to 35 with Graves' ophthalmopathy.

This clonotype was counted ten times or more. The J gene is TRBJ1-1, the V gene TRBV7-2; D gene ambiguous. Germline CDR1 SGHTA, CDR2 FQGNSA. This CDR3 region has 17 residues. Trimming left V 2 bases short and J 3 bases short, with 19 bases between. The CDR3 spells CASSLKIGLLGDTEAFF. In nucleotides, the CDR3 is TGTGCCAGCAGCTTAAAGATCGGACTTCTCGGGGACACTGAAGCTTTCTTT.

This chain uses TRBV12-3 or TRBV12-4 with TRBJ2-7, with D unclear. The CDR3 contains 12 residues. The V gene lost 6 bases and the J gene lost 4 bases, with 10 bases spanning the gap. CDR3 residues: CASSPQLYEQYF. The CDR3 region has the DNA TGTGCCAGCAGCCCCCAATTATACGAGCAGTACTTC.

This clonotype was found many times. The chain recombines TRBV6-2 or TRBV6-3 with TRBJ2-2; no firm D call. V lost 8 bases and J 3 bases, leaving 13 bases between the germline ends. Germline loops: CDR1 MNHEY, CDR2 SVGEGT. CDR3 size: 14 residues. CDR3 loop: CASWRAEDTGELFF. CDR3 nucleotide sequence: TGTGCCAGCTGGAGAGCTGAGGACACCGGGGAGCTGTTTTTT.

This clonotype was seen many times. This chain joins TRBV6-2 or TRBV6-3 and TRBJ2-7; 7 nucleotides agree with TRBD2. Trimming took 4 bases from V and 2 from J; bases not matched to a gene: 8. Germline CDR1 and CDR2: MNHEY and SVGEGT. This CDR3 has 15 residues. CDR3 amino acids: CASSFPGRGAYEQYF. CDR3 in DNA: TGTGCCAGCAGTTTCCCGGGGAGGGGAGCCTACGAGCAGTACTTC.

This clonotype was counted ten times or more. V is TRBV30 and J is TRBJ2-7; D is ambiguous. Per the germline V gene, CDR1 is GTSNPN and CDR2 is SVGIG (reference sequence). This CDR3 is 12 amino acids long. V lost 4 bases, J lost 0 bases, and 7 bases lay in between. Here the CDR3 DNA reads TGTGCCTGGACAAGGAGCTCCTACGAGCAGTACTTC. It specifies CAWTRSSYEQYF.

This clonotype was seen at least ten times. The chain recombines TRBV20-1 with TRBJ2-5; 8 bases match TRBD1. Germline V gene sequence: CDR1 DFQATT, CDR2 SNEGSKA (reference sequence). CDR3 length: 15 residues. V shed 0 bases and J 1 base; nucleotides not matched to a gene: 4. The CDR3, as DNA: TGCAGTGCTAGAGAGACAGGGGCGTTCCAAGAGACCCAGTACTTC. Protein product: CSARETGAFQETQYF.

This clonotype was detected many times. The genes are TRBV28 and TRBJ1-1, with D unresolved. CDR1 is MDHEN, CDR2 SYDVKM, per germline. CDR3 length: 16 amino acids. V was cut by 5 bases and J by 4 bases, with 20 bases left in between. The DNA for the CDR3 is TGTGCCAGCAGTCTGATATGGGCCCTTAATTCCACTGAAGCTTTCTTT. Translated: CASSLIWALNSTEAFF.

This clonotype showed up many times. The chain carries TRBV6-2 or TRBV6-3 and TRBJ1-5; the D gene is possibly TRBD1 (6 bases). The CDR3 consists of 16 residues. Between the trimmed V and J ends, which lost 5 bases and 2 bases, there was a span of 16 bases. Germline V gene lookup returns CDR1 MNHEY and CDR2 SVGEGT. The CDR3: CASSLDRFRGNQPQHF. The CDR3, as DNA: TGTGCCAGCAGTCTCGACAGGTTCCGGGGCAATCAGCCCCAGCATTTT.

In this sample, this clonotype turned up many times. The rearrangement uses TRBV15 and TRBJ2-5, with 8 bases lining up with TRBD2. The length of the CDR3 is 15 residues. V shed 3 bases, J shed 4 bases, and the junction held 7 bases outside the gene matches. Germline V gene lookup returns CDR1 LNHNV and CDR2 YYDKDF (reference sequence). The DNA of the CDR3 is TGTGCCACCAGCAGCTGGCCGGGGGGGGGAGAGACCCAGTACTTC. Translation gives CATSSWPGGGETQYF.

There are many counts of this clonotype. As DNA, the CDR3 is TGTGCCAGCAGTTACCTGACGGACGGAGCCTACGAGCAGTACTTC. Its protein is CASSYLTDGAYEQYF. The chain joins TRBV6-5 to TRBJ2-7, with no clear D. The germline gives CDR1 MNHEY, CDR2 SVGAGI. There are 15 residues in the CDR3. Trimming pared 2 bases from V and 2 bases from J, leaving 13 bases between.

This clonotype appeared a few times. This chain connects TRBV5-1 to TRBJ2-1; 9 positions agree with TRBD2. CDR1 SGHRS and CDR2 YFSETQ come from the germline V gene. Trimming removed 1 base from V and 1 base from J; junction bases left unmatched: 6. This CDR3 is 17 amino acids long. CDR3 DNA: TGCGCCAGCAGCTTGTCCCCTAGCGGGGAATCCTACAATGAGCAGTTCTTC. Protein sequence: CASSLSPSGESYNEQFF.

The table lists this clonotype with many counts. J is TRBJ2-5 and V is TRBV7-2, with 12 bases identical to TRBD1. CDR3 size: 16 residues. Germline CDR1 and CDR2: SGHTA and FQGNSA. Unmatched junction bases numbered 9, after V lost 5 bases and J lost 5 bases. The CDR3 DNA reads as TGTGCCAGCAGCGTCGCGGGGACAGGGGGCGTGGAGACCCAGTACTTC. Protein sequence: CASSVAGTGGVETQYF.

There are many counts of this clonotype. This chain links TRBV7-1 with TRBJ1-3; no firm D call. TRBV7-1 is placed among ORFs of uncertain function. This CDR3 region has 20 residues. With 3 bases removed from V and 0 bases from J, the gap between germline ends came to 24 bases. The CDR3 DNA is TGTGCCAGCAGCTCGCCATACACTTCCGTGGGCCCCTACTCTGGAAACACCATATATTTT. Its translation is CASSSPYTSVGPYSGNTIYF.

The table lists this clonotype with many counts. The chain has TRBV6-1 and TRBJ1-3; TRBD1 matches at 7 bases. The CDR3 spans 13 residues. The V gene's germline CDR1 is MNHNS and CDR2 SASEGT. Trimming removed 6 bases from V and 2 bases from J; junction bases left unmatched: 1. The CDR3 here is CASSDRAGNTIYF. CDR3 sequence (DNA): TGTGCCAGCAGCGACAGGGCTGGAAACACCATATATTTT.